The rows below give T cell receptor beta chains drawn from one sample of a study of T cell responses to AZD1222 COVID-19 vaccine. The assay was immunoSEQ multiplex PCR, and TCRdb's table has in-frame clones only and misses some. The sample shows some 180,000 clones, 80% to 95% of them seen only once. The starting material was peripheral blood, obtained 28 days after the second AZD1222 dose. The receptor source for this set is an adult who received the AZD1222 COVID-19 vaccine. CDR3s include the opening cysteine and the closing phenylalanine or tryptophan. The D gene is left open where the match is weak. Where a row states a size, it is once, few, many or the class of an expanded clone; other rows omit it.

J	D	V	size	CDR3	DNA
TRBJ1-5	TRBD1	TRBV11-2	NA	CASSPTGLNQPQHF	TGTGCCAGCAGCCCGACAGGGCTCAATCAGCCCCAGCATTTT
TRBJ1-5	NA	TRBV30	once	CAWSVGRKGQPQHF	TGTGCCTGGAGTGTTGGACGAAAGGGTCAGCCCCAGCATTTT
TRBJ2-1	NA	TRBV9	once	CAAWEGGDNEQFF	TGTGCCGCCTGGGAAGGAGGAGACAATGAGCAGTTCTTC
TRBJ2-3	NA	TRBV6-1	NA	CASSEPLWQGTDTQYF	TGTGCCAGCAGTGAGCCTTTATGGCAGGGCACAGATACGCAGTATTTT
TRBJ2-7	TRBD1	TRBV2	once	CASGLDRRSYEQYF	TGTGCCAGCGGATTGGACAGGCGCTCCTACGAGCAGTACTTC
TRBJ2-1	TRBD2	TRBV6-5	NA	CASSLSGTSDNEQFF	TGTGCCAGCAGTCTTTCCGGGACTAGCGACAATGAGCAGTTCTTC
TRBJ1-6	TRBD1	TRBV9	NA	CASSLGQGAGNSPLHF	TGTGCCAGCAGCCTAGGACAGGGGGCAGGGAATTCACCCCTCCACTTT
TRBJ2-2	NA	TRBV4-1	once	CASSQSLLAPGKGELFF	TGCGCCAGCAGCCAATCCCTTTTGGCACCCGGGAAAGGGGAGCTGTTTTTT
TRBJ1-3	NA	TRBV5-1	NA	CASSLTTGNTIYF	TGCGCCAGCAGCTTGACGACTGGAAACACCATATATTTT
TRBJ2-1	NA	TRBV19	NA	CASSRVLGVDEQFF	TGTGCCAGTAGTAGGGTTCTGGGGGTCGATGAGCAGTTCTTC
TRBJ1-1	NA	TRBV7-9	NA	CASSLGDLTEAFF	TGTGCCAGCAGCTTAGGGGACCTCACTGAAGCTTTCTTT
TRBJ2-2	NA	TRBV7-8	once	CASSPNRVAGELFF	TGTGCCAGCAGCCCTAACAGGGTAGCCGGGGAGCTGTTTTTT
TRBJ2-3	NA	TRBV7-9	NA	CASSLMQTSTDTQYF	TGTGCCAGCAGCTTAATGCAGACTAGCACAGATACGCAGTATTTT
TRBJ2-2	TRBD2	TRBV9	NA	CASSVTSGRAGGTGELFF	TGTGCCAGCAGCGTGACTAGCGGGAGGGCCGGCGGCACCGGGGAGCTGTTTTTT
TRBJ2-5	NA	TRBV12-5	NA	CASGLVPGALQETQYF	TGTGCTAGTGGTTTGGTACCGGGGGCCTTACAAGAGACCCAGTACTTC
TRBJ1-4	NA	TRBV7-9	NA	CASSSGTLATNEKLFF	TGTGCCAGCAGCTCCGGGACACTTGCAACTAATGAAAAACTGTTTTTT
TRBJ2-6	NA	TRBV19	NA	CASSPQAAGANVLTF	TGTGCCAGTAGTCCCCAGGCGGCTGGGGCCAACGTCCTGACTTTC
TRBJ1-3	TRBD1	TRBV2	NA	CASRRQGASGNTIYF	TGTGCCAGCAGGCGACAGGGAGCCTCTGGAAACACCATATATTTT
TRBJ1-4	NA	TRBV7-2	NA	CASSLAGEGEKLFF	TGTGCCAGCAGCTTGGCAGGGGAGGGTGAAAAACTGTTTTTT
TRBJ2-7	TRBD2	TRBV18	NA	CASSPRASGSSYEQYF	TGTGCCAGCTCACCGCGGGCTAGCGGAAGCTCCTACGAGCAGTACTTC
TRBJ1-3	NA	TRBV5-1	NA	CASSSTAYSGNTIYF	TGCGCCAGCAGCTCTACGGCTTACTCTGGAAACACCATATATTTT
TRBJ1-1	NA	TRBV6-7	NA	CATRSTEAFF	TGTGCCACCCGTTCCACTGAAGCTTTCTTT
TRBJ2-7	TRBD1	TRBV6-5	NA	CASSYSWTGSSYEQYF	TGTGCCAGCAGTTACTCTTGGACAGGGAGCTCCTACGAGCAGTACTTC
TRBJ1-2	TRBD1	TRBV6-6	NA	CASSYSHSGTGDGYTF	TGTGCCAGCAGTTACTCCCACTCCGGGACAGGCGATGGCTACACCTTC
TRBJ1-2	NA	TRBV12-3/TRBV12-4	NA	CASSLRGPYGYTF	TGTGCCAGCAGTTTGAGGGGCCCCTATGGCTACACCTTC
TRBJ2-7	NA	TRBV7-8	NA	CASSPGVVFSYEQYF	TGTGCCAGCAGCCCAGGGGTGGTCTTCTCCTACGAGCAGTACTTC
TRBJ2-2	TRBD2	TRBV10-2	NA	CASSETSGINTGELFF	TGCGCCAGCAGTGAGACTAGCGGGATAAACACCGGGGAGCTGTTTTTT
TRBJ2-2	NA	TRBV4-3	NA	CASSQDWQNTGELFF	TGCGCCAGCAGCCAAGATTGGCAGAACACCGGGGAGCTGTTTTTT
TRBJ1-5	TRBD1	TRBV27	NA	CASRTGATNQPQHF	TGTGCCAGCAGGACAGGGGCTACTAATCAGCCCCAGCATTTT
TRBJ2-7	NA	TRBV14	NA	CASSQSHPYEQYF	TGTGCCAGCAGCCAATCCCACCCCTACGAGCAGTACTTC
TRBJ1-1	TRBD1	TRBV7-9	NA	CASSYRQGNTEAFF	TGTGCCAGCAGCTACCGACAGGGGAACACTGAAGCTTTCTTT